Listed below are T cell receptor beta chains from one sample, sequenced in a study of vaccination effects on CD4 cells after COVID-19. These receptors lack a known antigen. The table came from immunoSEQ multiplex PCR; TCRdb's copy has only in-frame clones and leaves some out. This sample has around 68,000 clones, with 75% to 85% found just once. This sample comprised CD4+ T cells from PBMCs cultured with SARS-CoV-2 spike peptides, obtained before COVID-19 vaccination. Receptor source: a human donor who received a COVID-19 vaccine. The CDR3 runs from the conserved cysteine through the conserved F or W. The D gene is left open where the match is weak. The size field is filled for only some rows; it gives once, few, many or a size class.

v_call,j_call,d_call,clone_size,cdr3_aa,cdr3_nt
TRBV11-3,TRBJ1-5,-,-,CASSLWRGQGNQPQHF,TGTGCCAGCAGCTTATGGCGGGGCCAGGGCAATCAGCCCCAGCATTTT
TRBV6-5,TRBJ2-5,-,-,CASSGGQSETQYF,TGTGCCAGCAGCGGGGGACAGTCGGAGACCCAGTACTTC
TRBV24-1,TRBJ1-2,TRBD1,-,CATSEPGQGSYGYTF,TGTGCCACCAGTGAGCCGGGACAGGGTTCCTATGGCTACACCTTC
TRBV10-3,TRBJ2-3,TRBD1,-,CAISEQGAADTQYF,TGTGCCATCAGTGAGCAGGGGGCAGCAGATACGCAGTATTTT
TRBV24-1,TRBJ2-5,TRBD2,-,CATSDTPGTSGGETQYF,TGTGCCACCAGTGATACACCCGGGACTAGCGGGGGAGAGACCCAGTACTTC
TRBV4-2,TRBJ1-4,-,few,CASSQDREATNEKLFF,TGTGCCAGCAGCCAAGATCGAGAAGCAACTAATGAAAAACTGTTTTTT
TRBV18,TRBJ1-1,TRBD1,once,CASSPQKILTGGTEAFF,TGTGCCAGCTCACCTCAAAAAATCCTTACAGGGGGCACTGAAGCTTTCTTT
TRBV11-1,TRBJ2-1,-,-,CASSLAQFTRDNEQFF,TGTGCCAGCAGCTTAGCCCAATTTACTAGAGACAATGAGCAGTTCTTC
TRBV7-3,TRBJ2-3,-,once,CASSPQGNTDTQYF,TGTGCCAGCAGCCCCCAGGGGAACACAGATACGCAGTATTTT
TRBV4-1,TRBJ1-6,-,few,CASSQDADSSYNSPLHF,TGCGCCAGCAGCCAAGATGCCGACAGCTCCTATAATTCACCCCTCCACTTT